The 25 T cell receptor beta chains reported below all come from one sample, sequenced in a study of human T cells and chemical hapten exposure. Time point in this sample: patch test 1, 2 weeks after DPC sensitization. Treatment given: therapeutic diphenylcyclopropenone sensitization with weekly scalp DPC. Each CDR3 protein is one row after TCRdb ran MiXCR on the RACE reads. Of some 180,000 distinct CDR3 sequences detected, about 20% appear once; the ten largest clones hold roughly 6.7%. The sample consisted of whole blood, taken in connection with sensitization to the hapten diphenylcyclopropenone (DPC). These TCRs come from a woman aged 45-65 years with alopecia areata. Some clones in this sample may be carry-over from other donors' samples.

The chain has TRBV29-1 and TRBJ2-1, with D possibly being TRBD2 (6 bases). The CDR3 length is 16 residues. V lost 4 bases, J lost 4 bases, and 20 bases lay in between. Germline CDR1 SQVTM, CDR2 ANQGSEA. In nucleotides, the CDR3 is TGCAGCGTTGGGGTCTACAGCGGGCGCGAATACAATGAGCAGTTCTTC. As protein: CSVGVYSGREYNEQFF.

This clonotype was detected a few times. The V call is TRBV7-9, the J call TRBJ1-2; D is possibly TRBD1 (5 bases). V gave up 2 bases and J gave up 8 bases, with 9 bases separating them. The CDR3 extends over 12 amino acids. CDR1 and CDR2 from the germline V gene are SEHNR and FQNEAQ (reference sequence). The CDR3 DNA reads as TGTGCCAGCAGCTTATACGGGGGAGGCTACACCTTC. Protein sequence: CASSLYGGGYTF.

This clonotype has a count of ten or more. The chain recombines TRBV20-1 with TRBJ2-1; D not resolved. The CDR3 has 13 residues. V was cut by 5 bases and J by 0 bases, with 8 bases left in between. Germline CDR1 reads DFQATT; CDR2 reads SNEGSKA (reference sequence). The CDR3 sequence: CSALQSSYNEQFF. Here the CDR3 DNA reads TGCAGTGCTCTTCAGAGCTCCTACAATGAGCAGTTCTTC.

This chain joins TRBV20-1 and TRBJ2-1; D gene uncertain. Trimming removed 0 bases from V and 6 bases from J, with 12 bases in between. The CDR3 extends over 14 amino acids. Germline loops: CDR1 DFQATT, CDR2 SNEGSKA (reference sequence). CDR3 residues: CSARDDKNPNEQFF. The CDR3 DNA reads TGCAGTGCTAGAGATGATAAGAATCCCAATGAGCAGTTCTTC.

The chain couples TRBV5-8 to TRBJ2-6; no clear D gene. Germline V lookup: CDR1 SGHTS, CDR2 YDEGEE. The CDR3 is 14 amino acids. V lost 4 bases, J lost 2 bases, and 7 bases lay in between. The CDR3 nucleotides read TGTGCCAGCAGCCCTACAGCTGGGGCCAACGTCCTGACTTTC. Translating gives CASSPTAGANVLTF.

The gene calls are TRBV6-1 and TRBJ2-2; 7 nucleotides match TRBD2. CDR1 is MNHNS, CDR2 SASEGT, per germline. CDR3 length: 14 amino acids. Trimming at V came to 6 bases and at J to 6 bases, leaving 7 bases not matched to a gene. CDR3 protein: CASRAGDYSGELFF. CDR3 in DNA: TGTGCCAGCAGGGCTGGGGACTATTCCGGGGAGCTGTTTTTT.

This clonotype has at least ten counts. The rearrangement uses TRBV7-2 and TRBJ2-3; 9 nucleotides align to TRBD2. CDR1 and CDR2 (germline): SGHTA, FQGNSA. CDR3 length: 16 residues. The ends lost 1 base at V and 2 bases at J; junction bases unmatched: 4. CDR3 protein: CASSLVPSGATDTQYF. CDR3 in DNA: TGTGCCAGCAGCTTAGTGCCTAGCGGGGCCACAGATACGCAGTATTTT.

This clonotype was recorded a few times. The genes are TRBV28 and TRBJ2-1, with D hard to call. The V gene lost 2 bases and the J gene lost 9 bases, with 8 bases spanning the gap. The CDR3 is made up of 12 amino acids. The germline V gene has CDR1 MDHEN and CDR2 SYDVKM. Here the CDR3 DNA reads TGTGCCAGCAGTTTACTTACTGGTGAGCAGTTCTTC. Translation: CASSLLTGEQFF.

This clonotype was detected only a few times. The chain joins TRBV10-3 to TRBJ2-5; a possible D gene is TRBD1 (6 bases). The germline gives CDR1 ENHRY, CDR2 SYGVKD. The CDR3 loop spans 17 amino acids. Trimming took off 0 bases at V and 0 bases at J, with 14 bases between the two ends. CDR3 region: CAISESGATRYQETQYF. The CDR3 bases are TGTGCCATCAGTGAGTCGGGGGCCACGCGGTACCAAGAGACCCAGTACTTC.

In its sample, this clonotype was seen a few times. The chain joins TRBV27 to TRBJ2-1, with a tentative D call TRBD2 (6 bases). CDR1 and CDR2 (germline): MNHEY, SMNVEV (reference sequence). This CDR3 contains 15 residues. Trimming cost V 4 bases and J 6 bases, with 16 bases left between them. CDR3 amino acids: CASSSLGWGLNEQFF. The DNA for the CDR3 is TGTGCCAGCAGTTCCCTGGGTTGGGGACTCAATGAGCAGTTCTTC.

This clonotype appeared many times. The gene calls are TRBV7-2 and TRBJ2-3; possible D gene TRBD2, 6 bases. Trimming stripped 5 bases from V and 4 bases from J, with 16 bases between. Germline assignment: CDR1 SGHTA and CDR2 FQGNSA. CDR3 length equals 15 residues. CDR3 residues: CASSGRDSGADTQYF. CDR3 nucleotide sequence: TGTGCCAGCAGCGGAAGGGACTCGGGAGCAGATACGCAGTATTTT.

This rearrangement joins TRBV11-2 to TRBJ2-6, with 8 bases identical to TRBD1. Germline lookup yields CDR1 SGHAT and CDR2 FQNNGV. CDR3 length: 18 amino acids. With 5 bases clipped from V and 4 bases from J, the junction kept 13 bases outside the gene matches. CDR3 in DNA: TGTGCCAGCAGCCGTTACCGGGACAGGACTCGGGGGGCCAACGTCCTGACTTTC. As protein: CASSRYRDRTRGANVLTF.

This chain links TRBV7-9 with TRBJ2-5; maybe TRBD2 (6 bases). The V gene's germline CDR1 is SEHNR and CDR2 FQNEAQ (reference sequence). V was cut by 3 bases and J by 4 bases, with 18 bases left in between. The CDR3 sequence is 16 residues long. The CDR3, as DNA: TGTGCCAGCAGCTTGACTGGGGACTCCGCGGGAGAGACCCAGTACTTC. It codes for CASSLTGDSAGETQYF.

The rearrangement uses TRBV10-3 and TRBJ2-1; 7 bases agree with TRBD2. The CDR3 totals 16 residues. Germline values: CDR1 ENHRY, CDR2 SYGVKD. V lost 4 bases, J lost 7 bases, and 13 bases stayed unmatched. Written as DNA, the CDR3 is TGTGCCATCAGTGGATCACTTAGCGGGTACGGGAATGAGCAGTTCTTC. Translation: CAISGSLSGYGNEQFF.

This clonotype was counted a few times. The genes are TRBV5-1 and TRBJ2-7, with TRBD2 matching 7 bases. The CDR3 covers 14 residues. The germline V gene encodes CDR1 SGHRS and CDR2 YFSETQ. The J segment lost 4 bases and the V segment lost 6 bases, leaving 10 bases of the junction unmatched. The CDR3 DNA sequence: TGCGCCAGCAAGCTGGCGGGAGCGGCGTACGAGCAGTACTTC. Translating it yields CASKLAGAAYEQYF.

V and J are TRBV29-1 and TRBJ2-7; TRBD1 agrees at 7 bases. This CDR3 region has 13 residues. The V gene's germline CDR1 is SQVTM and CDR2 ANQGSEA. Unmatched junction bases numbered 6, after V lost 4 bases and J lost 3 bases. CDR3 protein: CSVVGRQGYEQYF. DNA of the CDR3: TGCAGCGTTGTGGGAAGACAGGGCTACGAGCAGTACTTC.

This chain links TRBV20-1 with TRBJ2-7; D is ambiguous. V gave up 0 bases and J gave up 0 bases, with 12 bases separating them. This CDR3 comprises 15 residues. Germline-derived CDR1 and CDR2 are DFQATT and SNEGSKA (reference sequence). The CDR3 loop is CSARDQDAYSYEQYF. CDR3 DNA sequence: TGCAGTGCTAGAGATCAGGACGCCTACTCCTACGAGCAGTACTTC.

The table lists this clonotype with many counts. The genes are TRBV3-1 and TRBJ1-2; 7 bases fit TRBD1. The CDR3 extends over 13 amino acids. The germline gives CDR1 LGHDT, CDR2 YNNKEL (reference sequence). V trimming: 6 bases; J trimming: 0 bases; junction bases outside the gene matches: 1. In DNA form, the CDR3 reads TGTGCCAGCAGAGACAGGGCTAACTATGGCTACACCTTC. It specifies CASRDRANYGYTF.

The chain joins TRBV6-5 to TRBJ2-7, with 13 bases matching TRBD2. Germline V gene lookup returns CDR1 MNHEY and CDR2 SVGAGI. This CDR3 region has 16 residues. Trimming removed 4 bases from V and 3 bases from J; junction bases left unmatched: 6. The DNA of the CDR3 is TGTGCCAGCAGTTCTAGGACTAGCGGGAGTTTCTACGAGCAGTACTTC. This gives the protein CASSSRTSGSFYEQYF.

For this clonotype: This may stem from a read error, because a much larger clone lies one nucleotide away. The CDR3 loop is CASSLMRARAGLASGEQYF. DNA for the CDR3: TGTGCCAGCAGTTTAATGAGAGCTCGTGCGGGACTAGCGTCAGGCGAGCAGTACTTC. The chain links TRBV27 to TRBJ2-7; 10 bases match TRBD2. This CDR3 is 19 amino acids long. The trim removed 2 bases at V and 6 bases at J, leaving 19 bases unmatched. Germline V gene lookup returns CDR1 MNHEY and CDR2 SMNVEV (reference sequence).

This chain joins TRBV10-2 and TRBJ2-7, with TRBD2 as a possible D gene (5 bases). The V gene lost 6 bases and the J gene lost 1 base, with 16 bases spanning the gap. Germline V gene lookup returns CDR1 WSHSY and CDR2 SAAADI. The CDR3 extends over 15 amino acids. CDR3 nucleotide sequence: TGCGCCAGCAGGGATGGCGGGCGAGTTTCCTACGAGCAGTACTTC. Protein: CASRDGGRVSYEQYF.

The chain joins TRBV10-2 to TRBJ2-1; the match to TRBD1 covers 8 bases. With V trimmed by 3 bases and J by 9 bases, 10 bases remained unmatched. This CDR3 is 15 amino acids long. Per germline, CDR1 WSHSY and CDR2 SAAADI. In nucleotides, the CDR3 is TGCGCCAGCAGTGACTGGCAGGGGGCTACAGCTGAGCAGTTCTTC. Residues: CASSDWQGATAEQFF.

The chain joins TRBV18 to TRBJ1-3; unclear D gene. The length of the CDR3 is 13 residues. Trimming shortened V by 2 bases and J by 4 bases, and 6 bases separated the two germline ends. Germline CDR1 reads KGHSH; CDR2 reads LQKENI. In DNA, the CDR3 is TGTGCCAGCTCACCAAATTTGGGAAACACCATATATTTT. This translates into CASSPNLGNTIYF.

The table lists this clonotype with many counts. The rearrangement links TRBV28 to TRBJ2-7, with D perhaps TRBD1 or TRBD2 (5 bases each). The CDR3 spans 13 residues. V was cut by 4 bases and J by 4 bases, with 11 bases left in between. Germline CDR1 MDHEN, CDR2 SYDVKM. CDR3 in DNA: TGTGCCAGCAGTTCGGGACCCAGTTACGAGCAGTACTTC. It codes for CASSSGPSYEQYF.

This clonotype was seen repeatedly, ten times or more. The chain couples TRBV13 to TRBJ2-7; 7 positions match TRBD2. This CDR3 is 16 amino acids long. The germline V gene encodes CDR1 PRHDT and CDR2 FYEKMQ (reference sequence). Trimming took 0 bases from V and 2 from J; bases not matched to a gene: 7. The CDR3 loop reads CASSLGGGSFTYEQYF. The CDR3 coding sequence is TGTGCCAGCAGCTTAGGGGGCGGGAGTTTCACCTACGAGCAGTACTTC.